This T cell receptor (beta chain) was profiled in a study of molecular identifiers for immune sequencing clone quantification. This clonotype was observed many times. Between about 18,000 and 1,100,000 sorted cells, with 10%, 30% or 50% RNA, yielded naive CD8 libraries. In the sort, naive CD8 T cells were defined as CD8+CD4-CCR7+CD45RA+. One entry per CDR3 protein results from TCRdb running MiXCR on the PCR reads. Among 250,000 to 400,000 distinct CDR3 sequences listed, about 21% were seen once. CDR3 size: 15 residues. Germline lookup yields CDR1 LGHNA and CDR2 YSLEER. V lost 0 bases, J lost 1 base, and 9 bases lay in between.

This receptor was obtained from a human donor in good health. Some libraries in this study had Jurkat cell RNA spiked in. Sequencing was performed on naive CD8+ T cells from blood, with Jurkat cell RNA spiked in. Subset meaning: FACS-sorted CD8+CD4-CCR7+CD45RA+ naive T cells. The chain links TRBV4-3 to TRBJ2-5; D remains ambiguous. The CDR3: CASSQDRTFQETQYF. In DNA, the CDR3 is TGCGCCAGCAGCCAAGATAGAACCTTCCAAGAGACCCAGTACTTC.